These 4 T cell receptor beta chains share one sample of origin, sequenced in a study of blood T cell repertoires in COVID-19. The repertoire was sequenced with immunoSEQ multiplex PCR; TCRdb's copy has only in-frame clones and lacks some. Altogether about 23,000 clones are present, just over 85% being singletons, with the ten largest covering approximately 12%. Sequencing was performed on peripheral blood. The source is a woman aged 80 or over with active or convalescent COVID-19.

This chain uses TRBV27 with TRBJ1-1; D is unclear. The CDR3 has 13 amino acids. Germline CDR1 MNHEY, CDR2 SMNVEV (reference sequence). With 6 bases removed from V and 0 bases from J, the gap between germline ends came to 8 bases. The CDR3 region has the DNA TGTGCCAGCAGACTCACAGTGAACACTGAAGCTTTCTTT. This sequence encodes CASRLTVNTEAFF.

The chain links TRBV19 to TRBJ2-3; D is undetermined. The CDR3 spans 12 residues. V lost 3 bases and J 2 bases, leaving 3 bases between the germline ends. Germline V lookup: CDR1 LNHDA, CDR2 SQIVND (reference sequence). CDR3 DNA: TGTGCCAGTAGTATCCACACAGATACGCAGTATTTT. Its translation: CASSIHTDTQYF.

CDR3 sequence (DNA): TGTGCCAGCAGCCCTAGCCTTCCCATACATCATAATTCACCCCTCCACTTT. Protein: CASSPSLPIHHNSPLHF. This rearrangement joins TRBV3-1 (or the pseudogene TRBV3-2) to TRBJ1-6; D uncertain. Germline loops: CDR1 LGHDT, CDR2 YNNKEL (reference sequence). V dropped 4 bases and J dropped 5 bases, with 18 bases sitting between them. This CDR3 region has 17 residues.

The chain is built from TRBV11-3 and TRBJ2-1; TRBD2 matches at 10 bases. There are 16 residues in the CDR3. Germline V lookup: CDR1 SGHNT, CDR2 YENEEA. V lost 2 bases and J lost 8; bases outside the gene matches: 9. CDR3 in amino acids: CASSLRALAGVDEQFF. CDR3 sequence (DNA): TGTGCCAGCAGCTTAAGGGCCCTAGCGGGGGTCGATGAGCAGTTCTTC.